The 2 T cell receptor beta chains presented below share a single source sample, sequenced in a study of OX40 agonist ivuxolimab in advanced cancers. Only in-frame clones appear in the TCRdb table, and some are missing; sequencing was by immunoSEQ multiplex PCR. The sample yields more than 35,000 clones, about 86% seen once. This sample comprised CD4+ or CD8+ T cells sorted from blood, obtained in a trial of the OX40 agonist ivuxolimab. The source is an adult with an advanced solid tumor such as melanoma, head and neck, liver or kidney cancer.

The chain carries TRBV11-1 and TRBJ1-1; D gene ambiguous. The germline V gene encodes CDR1 SGHAT and CDR2 FQDESV (reference sequence). This CDR3 is 14 amino acids long. V dropped 5 bases and J dropped 1 base, with 11 bases sitting between them. CDR3: CASSIMRGNTEAFF. The CDR3 region has the DNA TGTGCCAGCAGCATTATGCGAGGGAACACTGAAGCTTTCTTT.

This clone was found a few times. The chain uses TRBV7-8 and TRBJ1-4, with D maybe TRBD1 (6 bases). The CDR3 has 14 residues. V dropped 5 bases and J dropped 6 bases, with 13 bases sitting between them. Germline V gene lookup returns CDR1 SGHVS and CDR2 FQNEAQ. In DNA, the CDR3 is TGTGCCAGCAGCCACCGGGACACCGATGAAAAACTGTTTTTT. This gives the protein CASSHRDTDEKLFF.